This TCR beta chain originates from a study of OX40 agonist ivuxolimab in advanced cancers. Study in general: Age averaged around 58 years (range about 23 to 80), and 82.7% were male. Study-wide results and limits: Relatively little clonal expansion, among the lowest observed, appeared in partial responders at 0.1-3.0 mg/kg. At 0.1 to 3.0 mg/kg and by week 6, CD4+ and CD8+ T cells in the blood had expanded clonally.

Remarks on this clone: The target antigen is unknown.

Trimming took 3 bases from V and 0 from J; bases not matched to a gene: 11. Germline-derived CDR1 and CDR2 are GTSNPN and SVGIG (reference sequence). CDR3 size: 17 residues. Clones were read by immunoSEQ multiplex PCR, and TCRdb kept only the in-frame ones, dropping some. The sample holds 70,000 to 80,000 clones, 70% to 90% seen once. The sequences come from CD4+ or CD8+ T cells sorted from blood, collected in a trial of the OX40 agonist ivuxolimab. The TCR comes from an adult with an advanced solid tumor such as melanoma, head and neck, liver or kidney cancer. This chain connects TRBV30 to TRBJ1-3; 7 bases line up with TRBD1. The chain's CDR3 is CAWRVPGQLSSGNTIYF. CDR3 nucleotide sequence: TGTGCCTGGAGGGTCCCGGGACAGCTCAGCTCTGGAAACACCATATATTTT.